Each of the 19 T cell receptor beta chains below was sequenced from the same sample in a study of spatial heterogeneity in lung cancer. Noted time point: sample taken at primary tumor resection. Unsorted samples of tumor, nontumor lung or frozen PBMC had their whole RNA sequenced. TCRdb called the 5' RACE reads again in MiXCR, with one record for every CDR3 protein. The sample holds more than 9,500 distinct CDR3 sequences, approximately 15% seen once. The source material was PBMCs, sampled at surgery. Receptors originate from a male donor with early-stage non-small cell lung cancer.

In this sample, this clonotype turned up a few times. V and J are TRBV5-4 and TRBJ1-5; D remains unclear. The V gene lost 0 bases and the J gene lost 1 base, with 8 bases spanning the gap. The germline V gene has CDR1 SGHNT and CDR2 YYREEE (reference sequence). The length of the CDR3 is 15 residues. The CDR3 sequence: CASSLGLGSNQPQHF. The CDR3 DNA follows: TGTGCCAGCAGCTTGGGGCTCGGGAGCAATCAGCCCCAGCATTTT.

In this sample, this clonotype turned up many times. The chain links TRBV10-3 to TRBJ2-1; no definite D call. CDR1 is ENHRY and CDR2 is SYGVKD in the germline V gene. Trimming removed 3 bases at V and 5 bases at J, with 14 bases between. This CDR3 has 15 residues. The CDR3 loop reads CAISDLDPEHNEQFF. CDR3 bases: TGTGCCATCAGTGATCTAGATCCCGAGCACAATGAGCAGTTCTTC.

This clonotype is medium-sized by share. The genes are TRBV11-2 and TRBJ2-1; 11 bases map to TRBD2. Germline V gene sequence: CDR1 SGHAT, CDR2 FQNNGV. The CDR3 contains 20 residues. Trimming removed 1 base from V and 6 bases from J; junction bases left unmatched: 17. This CDR3 reads CASSLGTGTKLAGVGNEQFF. The CDR3 DNA reads as TGTGCCAGCAGCTTAGGTACAGGTACTAAACTAGCGGGAGTTGGCAATGAGCAGTTCTTC. Variable domain in full (rest from reference TRBV11-2 and TRBJ2-1): EAGVAQSPRYKIIEKRQSVAFWCNPISGHATLYWYQQILGQGPKLLIQFQNNGVVDDSQLPKDRFSAERLKGVDSTLKIQPAKLEDSAVYLCASSLGTGTKLAGVGNEQFFGPGTRLTVL.

Many counts were recorded for this clonotype. The chain has TRBV19 and TRBJ2-7; 11 nucleotides agree with TRBD2. CDR3 size: 16 residues. Germline CDR1 LNHDA, CDR2 SQIVND (reference sequence). Germline trimming cut 2 bases from V and 3 bases from J; bases unmatched to any gene: 6. This chain's CDR3 is CASSIPGTSGNYEQYF. CDR3 coding DNA: TGTGCCAGTAGTATACCCGGGACTAGCGGTAACTACGAGCAGTACTTC.

There are many counts of this clonotype. The chain employs TRBV28 and TRBJ2-7; 9 nucleotides line up with TRBD1. The germline gives CDR1 MDHEN, CDR2 SYDVKM. This CDR3 is built from 16 residues. J gave up 3 bases and V 2 bases, and 8 bases lay outside the gene matches. CDR3 bases: TGTGCCAGCAGTTTAGCCGGGACAGGGACTCACTACGAGCAGTACTTC. Translating gives CASSLAGTGTHYEQYF.

This clonotype has a count of ten or more. The J gene is TRBJ1-2, the V gene TRBV12-3 or TRBV12-4, with 7 nucleotides matching TRBD1. Trimming at V came to 5 bases and at J to 0 bases, leaving 6 bases not matched to a gene. The CDR3 is made up of 15 amino acids. The CDR3 loop is CASSNTGTANYGYTF. The CDR3 bases are TGTGCCAGCAGTAACACCGGGACAGCTAACTATGGCTACACCTTC.

The genes are TRBV15 and TRBJ2-1; D remains ambiguous. The CDR3 runs 14 residues. The germline CDR1 and CDR2 sequences are LNHNV and YYDKDF (reference sequence). Trimming took off 0 bases at V and 8 bases at J, with 11 bases between the two ends. CDR3: CATSRDPGLDEQFF. The CDR3, as DNA: TGTGCCACCAGCAGAGATCCTGGGCTCGATGAGCAGTTCTTC.

V is TRBV6-6 and J is TRBJ1-1; D unresolved. This CDR3 is 16 amino acids long. From germline, CDR1 is MNHNY and CDR2 SVGAGI (reference sequence). V lost 1 base to trimming and J lost 1 base, with 13 bases between them. The CDR3 nucleotides are TGTGCCAGCAGTTACTTCCGGGGAGGGAGGAACACTGAAGCTTTCTTT. This encodes CASSYFRGGRNTEAFF.

On this clonotype itself: A much larger clone differs by one base, so this may be a read error. The CDR3 nucleotides read TGTGCCAGCGGGGGATCAGGGAGGGGGACAGATACGCAGTATTTT. It yields the protein CASGGSGRGTDTQYF. This chain connects TRBV28 to TRBJ2-3; D is perhaps TRBD2 (7 bases). V gave up 8 bases and J gave up 3 bases, with 18 bases separating them. The germline CDR1 and CDR2 sequences are MDHEN and SYDVKM. CDR3 length: 15 amino acids.

This sequence joins TRBV5-1 and TRBJ2-7; 10 nucleotides agree with TRBD1. CDR1 and CDR2 from the germline V gene are SGHRS and YFSETQ. The CDR3 has 15 amino acids. V shed 3 bases, J shed 5 bases, and the junction held 8 bases outside the gene matches. Here the CDR3 DNA reads TGCGCCAGCAGCTATCAAGCCGGGACAGGGGACGAGCAGTACTTC. Amino acid sequence: CASSYQAGTGDEQYF. Filled out from reference TRBV5-1 and TRBJ2-7, the complete variable domain reads KAGVTQTPRYLIKTRGQQVTLSCSPISGHRSVSWYQQTPGQGLQFLFEYFSETQRNKGNFPGRFSGRQFSNSRSEMNVSTLELGDSALYLCASSYQAGTGDEQYFGPGTRLTVT.

This clonotype was counted many times. This rearrangement joins TRBV6-6 to TRBJ1-2, with TRBD1 matching over 10 bases. CDR3 length: 15 residues. Unmatched junction bases numbered 9, after V lost 4 bases and J lost 7 bases. Germline CDR1 and CDR2: MNHNY and SVGAGI (reference sequence). The CDR3 sequence: CASSSPDRGDGGYTF. Here the CDR3 DNA reads TGTGCCAGCAGTTCCCCGGACAGGGGGGACGGTGGCTACACCTTC.

This clonotype was seen a few times. V gene TRBV29-1 combines with J gene TRBJ2-7, with 10 nucleotides matching TRBD2. The CDR3 is 14 residues long. Losses at the gene ends were 2 bases for V and 0 bases for J; bases not matched to a gene: 1. CDR1 is SQVTM and CDR2 is ANQGSEA in the germline V gene. The CDR3 nucleotides read TGCAGCGTTGAACTAGCGGGGGCCTCCTACGAGCAGTACTTC. Protein product: CSVELAGASYEQYF.

This clonotype came up many times. The rearrangement joins TRBV4-1 to TRBJ2-1; possible D gene TRBD2, 5 bases. V lost 1 base and J lost 8, with 15 bases in between. Germline CDR1 is MGHRA and CDR2 is YSYEKL. The CDR3 is 15 residues long. In DNA, the CDR3 is TGCGCCAGCAGCCAAGGGTTAGCGAATTACGATGAGCAGTTCTTC. It codes for CASSQGLANYDEQFF.

V is TRBV10-3 and J is TRBJ1-1; tentative D call: TRBD1 (5 bases). The CDR3 sequence is 16 residues long. CDR1 is ENHRY and CDR2 is SYGVKD in the germline V gene. V lost 1 base, J lost 0 bases, and 12 bases lay in between. In DNA, the CDR3 is TGTGCCATCAGTGAGTTCCGGGGGGGTATGAACACTGAAGCTTTCTTT. Translated, it gives CAISEFRGGMNTEAFF.

This clonotype was recorded a few times. V usage is TRBV27 and J usage is TRBJ2-7; D possibly uses TRBD1 or TRBD2 (5 bases each). There are 15 residues in the CDR3. In germline, CDR1 is MNHEY, CDR2 SMNVEV (reference sequence). Trimming took 5 bases from V and 4 from J, leaving 18 bases between them. The CDR3 DNA reads as TGTGCCAGCAGTCCCAACCGAGGGGCTGGGTACGAGCAGTACTTC. It translates to CASSPNRGAGYEQYF.

In its sample, this clonotype was seen a few times. This rearrangement joins TRBV11-2 to TRBJ2-3; D remains unclear. Trimming removed 2 bases at V and 4 bases at J, with 10 bases between. There are 14 residues in the CDR3. Germline CDR1 reads SGHAT; CDR2 reads FQNNGV. The DNA of the CDR3 is TGTGCCAGCAGCTTATTGGGATTCGCAGATACGCAGTATTTT. This encodes CASSLLGFADTQYF.

This clonotype was counted at least ten times. The V call is TRBV28, the J call TRBJ1-6; 8 bases match TRBD1. The V gene end was trimmed by 4 bases and the J gene end by 8 bases; junction bases not matched to a gene: 10. The germline CDR1 and CDR2 sequences are MDHEN and SYDVKM. The CDR3 contains 16 residues. The CDR3, as DNA: TGTGCCAGCAGTTACGCCTCGGACAGGGATTATTCACCCCTCCACTTT. Amino acid sequence: CASSYASDRDYSPLHF.

This clonotype was seen at least ten times. This chain joins TRBV24-1 and TRBJ1-1, with D unclear. Germline assignment: CDR1 KGHDR and CDR2 SFDVKD. The V end was cut by 5 bases, the J end by 1 base, with 7 bases between. The CDR3 is made up of 13 amino acids. The CDR3 region has the DNA TGTGCCACCAGTGGGACCCCGAACACTGAAGCTTTCTTT. Translating gives CATSGTPNTEAFF.

This clonotype was seen a handful of times. The chain employs TRBV5-1 and TRBJ2-1, with a weak D call TRBD2 (6 bases). Trimming shortened V by 4 bases and J by 4 bases, and 18 bases separated the two germline ends. The CDR3 spans 16 residues. Germline CDR1 and CDR2: SGHRS and YFSETQ. The CDR3 sequence: CASSLKAGGTYNEQFF. The CDR3 DNA reads TGCGCCAGCAGCCTAAAAGCCGGGGGAACGTACAATGAGCAGTTCTTC. The variable domain in full, completed from reference TRBV5-1 and TRBJ2-1, reads KAGVTQTPRYLIKTRGQQVTLSCSPISGHRSVSWYQQTPGQGLQFLFEYFSETQRNKGNFPGRFSGRQFSNSRSEMNVSTLELGDSALYLCASSLKAGGTYNEQFFGPGTRLTVL.